This T cell receptor beta chain was documented in a study of human T cells and chemical hapten exposure. Study overall: After 6 days, upper back 0.01% DPC patch tests were scored.

Library construction involved attaching unique molecular identifiers to individual cDNA molecules, which allowed quantitative, reproducible TCR counting. From the RACE reads, TCRdb called clonotypes with MiXCR, one entry per CDR3 protein. The sample includes tens of thousands of distinct CDR3 sequences, approximately 10% of them seen just once. Sample time point: patch test 2, 6 weeks after DPC sensitization. Sample treatment: therapeutic diphenylcyclopropenone sensitization with weekly scalp DPC. Every patch test was put on after a blood sample was taken. Trimming stripped 7 bases from V and 4 bases from J, with 8 bases between. Germline CDR1 WSHSY, CDR2 SAAADI. This CDR3 is 12 amino acids long.

V and J are TRBV10-2 and TRBJ1-5, with unresolved D. This specimen consisted of whole blood, obtained in connection with sensitization to the hapten diphenylcyclopropenone (DPC). The sequence came from a man aged 35-49 years with alopecia areata. Some clones in this sample may be carry-over from other donors' samples. The CDR3 reads CASMGRNQPQHF. CDR3 DNA: TGCGCCAGCATGGGCAGAAATCAGCCCCAGCATTTT.